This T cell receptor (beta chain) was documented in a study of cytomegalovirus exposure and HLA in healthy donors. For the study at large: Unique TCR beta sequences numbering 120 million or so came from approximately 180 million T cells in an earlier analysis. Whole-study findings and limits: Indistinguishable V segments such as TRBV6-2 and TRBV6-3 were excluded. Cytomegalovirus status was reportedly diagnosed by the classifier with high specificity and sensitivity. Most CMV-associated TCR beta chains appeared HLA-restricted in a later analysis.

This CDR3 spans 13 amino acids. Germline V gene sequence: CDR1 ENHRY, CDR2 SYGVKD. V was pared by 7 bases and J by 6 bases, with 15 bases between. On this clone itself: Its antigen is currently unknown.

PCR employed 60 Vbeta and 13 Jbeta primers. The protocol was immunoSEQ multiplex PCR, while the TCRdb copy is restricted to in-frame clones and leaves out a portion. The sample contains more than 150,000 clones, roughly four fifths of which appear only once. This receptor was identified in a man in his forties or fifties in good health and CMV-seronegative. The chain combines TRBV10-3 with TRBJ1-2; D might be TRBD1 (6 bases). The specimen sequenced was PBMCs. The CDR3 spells CAINWGGGDGYTF. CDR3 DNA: TGTGCCATCAACTGGGGAGGGGGTGATGGCTACACCTTC.